Following are 3 T cell receptor beta chains from one sample sequenced in a study of T cell repertoires in ileal Crohn's disease. Repertoires were generated with immunoSEQ multiplex PCR, while TCRdb's copy carries only in-frame clones and drops some. The sample has 17,000 or so clones; around 88% are singletons. The sequenced material came from ileal tissue. The receptor source for this set is an adult with Crohn's disease.

This clone is a singleton in its sample. The CDR3 spells CASSQDRAGTQYF. Written as DNA, the CDR3 is TGTGCCAGCAGCCAGGACAGGGCCGGGACCCAGTACTTC. J is TRBJ2-5 and V is TRBV6-5; 8 bases match TRBD1. The ends lost 6 bases at V and 7 bases at J; junction bases unmatched: 7. Germline V gives CDR1 MNHEY, CDR2 SVGAGI. The CDR3 is 13 amino acids.

The gene calls are TRBV5-6 and TRBJ1-5; TRBD1 matches at 7 bases. Germline V gene lookup returns CDR1 SGHDT and CDR2 YYEEEE. The CDR3 sequence is 16 residues long. The trim removed 1 base at V and 4 bases at J, leaving 8 bases unmatched. Here the CDR3 reads CASSLFIGGSNQPQHF. The CDR3 bases are TGTGCCAGCAGCTTGTTTATAGGGGGCTCTAATCAGCCCCAGCATTTT.

The J gene is TRBJ2-1, the V gene TRBV16; D might be TRBD2 (7 bases). V was clipped by 4 bases and J by 5 bases, with 18 bases between them. CDR1 is KGHSY and CDR2 is FQNENV in the germline V gene. CDR3 length: 16 amino acids. This CDR3 reads CASSPLLGGVHNEQFF. The DNA for the CDR3 is TGTGCCAGCAGCCCCCTACTAGGGGGGGTGCACAATGAGCAGTTCTTC.